Each of the 25 T cell receptor beta chains below was sequenced from the same sample in a study of beta chain features in type 1 diabetes. Isolated RNA was reverse transcribed in full, so expressed TCRB transcripts were sequenced. The method was immunoSEQ multiplex PCR; TCRdb's version includes in-frame clones alone and lacks a portion of them. The sample consists of 900,000 or so clones, roughly a sixth of them appearing once. The source material was naive CD4+ T cells from blood. The receptors stem from a woman aged 18 to 35 in good health.

The gene calls are TRBV27 and TRBJ2-5, with 7 bases that match TRBD1. The V gene end was trimmed by 5 bases and the J gene end by 4 bases; junction bases not matched to a gene: 19. CDR3 size: 18 residues. Per the germline V gene, CDR1 is MNHEY and CDR2 is SMNVEV (reference sequence). The CDR3 sequence: CASSLKTPSGTVRETQYF. The CDR3 region has the DNA TGTGCCAGCAGTCTCAAAACCCCCTCCGGGACAGTCAGAGAGACCCAGTACTTC.

This clone was seen a handful of times. This chain links TRBV28 with TRBJ1-2; no reliable D call. Trimming cost V 7 bases and J 1 base, with 4 bases left between them. CDR1 is MDHEN and CDR2 is SYDVKM in the germline V gene. The CDR3 sequence is 11 residues long. The CDR3 region has the DNA TGTGCCAGCAAAATTAACTATGGCTACACCTTC. Protein sequence: CASKINYGYTF.

The chain employs TRBV5-4 and TRBJ2-1; no definite D call. The germline CDR1 and CDR2 sequences are SGHNT and YYREEE (reference sequence). CDR3 length: 16 residues. Deletions cut 0 bases from V and 0 bases from J, with 10 bases between. The CDR3 DNA reads as TGTGCCAGCAGCTTGGCCGGCGCCAGCTCCTACAATGAGCAGTTCTTC. Translation: CASSLAGASSYNEQFF.

This clone came up a few times. The chain couples TRBV28 to TRBJ2-7, with TRBD2 matching over 8 bases. Unmatched junction bases numbered 9, after V lost 3 bases and J lost 5 bases. Germline V gene data show CDR1 as MDHEN and CDR2 as SYDVKM. The CDR3 has 15 residues. The CDR3 is CASSFAGGQNDEQYF. CDR3 nucleotide sequence: TGTGCCAGCAGTTTCGCGGGAGGCCAAAATGACGAGCAGTACTTC.

This clone has only a few counts. The gene calls are TRBV7-2 and TRBJ2-7, with D tentatively TRBD2 (6 bases). CDR1 SGHTA and CDR2 FQGNSA come from the germline V gene. The CDR3 runs 16 residues. The V end lost 5 bases, the J end lost 3 bases, and 20 bases lay between the germline ends. CDR3 nucleotide sequence: TGTGCCAGCAGCAGGTTGTCGGGACTGGGAGGCTACGAGCAGTACTTC. Protein sequence: CASSRLSGLGGYEQYF.

The chain uses TRBV15 and TRBJ1-2; maybe TRBD1 (6 bases). In germline, CDR1 is LNHNV, CDR2 YYDKDF (reference sequence). Trimming cost V 6 bases and J 5 bases, with 13 bases left between them. The CDR3 has 13 amino acids. This CDR3 reads CATRQGLLYGYTF. CDR3 nucleotides: TGTGCCACCAGACAGGGACTTTTGTATGGCTACACCTTC.

DNA for the CDR3: TGTGCCAGCACCAGCCTAGCGCGAGAGACCCAGTACTTC. As protein: CASTSLARETQYF. V is TRBV2 and J is TRBJ2-5, with D possibly being TRBD2 (6 bases). The V gene's germline CDR1 is SNHLY and CDR2 FYNNEI. Trimming cost V 7 bases and J 4 bases, with 13 bases left between them. The CDR3 sequence is 13 residues long.

This chain links TRBV7-9 with TRBJ2-1; tentatively, D is TRBD2 (5 bases). CDR3 length equals 11 residues. Trimming took 5 bases from V and 14 from J, leaving 13 bases between them. Germline values: CDR1 SEHNR, CDR2 FQNEAQ (reference sequence). The CDR3 spells CASSPGSGEFF. Here the CDR3 DNA reads TGTGCCAGCAGCCCGGGCAGCGGAGAGTTCTTC.

This sequence joins TRBV7-9 and TRBJ2-1; 12 nucleotides align to TRBD2. The length of the CDR3 is 15 residues. Losses at the gene ends were 5 bases for V and 8 bases for J; bases not matched to a gene: 7. Germline V gives CDR1 SEHNR, CDR2 FQNEAQ (reference sequence). The CDR3 here is CASSLLLAGGDEQFF. The DNA of the CDR3 is TGTGCCAGCAGCCTCCTCCTAGCGGGAGGGGATGAGCAGTTCTTC.

This clone has just a few counts. The chain carries TRBV7-9 and TRBJ2-5; D may be TRBD2 (6 bases). There are 15 residues in the CDR3. Trimming removed 5 bases from V and 5 bases from J, with 18 bases in between. The germline V gene encodes CDR1 SEHNR and CDR2 FQNEAQ (reference sequence). CDR3 nucleotide sequence: TGTGCCAGCAGCCTTAACTTACGGGGGACCGAGACCCAGTACTTC. Protein product: CASSLNLRGTETQYF.

This chain uses TRBV5-1 with TRBJ1-3; TRBD1 agrees at 7 bases. V trimming: 0 bases; J trimming: 4 bases; junction bases outside the gene matches: 1. Per germline, CDR1 SGHRS and CDR2 YFSETQ. This CDR3 spans 14 amino acids. CDR3 DNA: TGCGCCAGCAGCTTGGAGACAGGGGGAAACACCATATATTTT. Translating gives CASSLETGGNTIYF.

This clone has only a few counts. The V gene is TRBV28, the J gene TRBJ2-3; 7 bases match TRBD2. The CDR3 loop spans 17 amino acids. V gave up 3 bases and J gave up 3 bases; unmatched junction bases: 12. The germline gives CDR1 MDHEN, CDR2 SYDVKM. The CDR3 loop reads CASSLGRRETSTDTQYF. The CDR3 DNA follows: TGTGCCAGCAGTTTGGGCCGGCGGGAGACTAGTACAGATACGCAGTATTTT.

This clone has more than one count but fewer than ten. The rearrangement uses TRBV15 and TRBJ2-1, with 16 bases aligning to TRBD2. V dropped 0 bases and J dropped 9; count of bases not matched to a gene: 2. The CDR3 totals 16 residues. Germline V gene data show CDR1 as LNHNV and CDR2 as YYDKDF (reference sequence). CDR3 DNA sequence: TGTGCCACCAGCAGAGAGGGGACTAGCGGGAGGGGTGAGCAGTTCTTC. Amino acids: CATSREGTSGRGEQFF.

The chain is built from TRBV7-9 and TRBJ2-5, with D perhaps matching TRBD1 (6 bases). V shed 3 bases and J shed 5 bases, with 16 bases lying between them. The CDR3 loop spans 15 amino acids. From germline, CDR1 is SEHNR and CDR2 FQNEAQ (reference sequence). The CDR3: CASSLLGQTGETQYF. The CDR3 coding sequence is TGTGCCAGCAGCTTGCTGGGACAAACAGGGGAGACCCAGTACTTC.

This clone was counted only a few times. Other DNA sequences in the same sample also yield this CDR3. The chain joins TRBV7-9 to TRBJ1-5, with D perhaps matching TRBD1 (6 bases). Trimming left V 5 bases short and J 2 bases short, with 7 bases between. Per germline, CDR1 SEHNR and CDR2 FQNEAQ (reference sequence). The CDR3 length is 13 residues. CDR3 amino acids: CASSRTGNQPQHF. The CDR3 DNA is TGTGCCAGCAGCCGGACAGGCAATCAGCCCCAGCATTTT.

This chain connects TRBV5-4 to TRBJ2-6; D unresolved. The CDR3 contains 15 residues. Trimming stripped 4 bases from V and 0 bases from J, with 8 bases between. Germline loops: CDR1 SGHNT, CDR2 YYREEE (reference sequence). The CDR3 DNA is TGTGCCAGCAGCCATCTCCGCTCTGGGGCCAACGTCCTGACTTTC. Translating gives CASSHLRSGANVLTF.

This rearrangement joins TRBV12-5 to TRBJ1-1, with 8 bases matching TRBD1. CDR1 and CDR2 (germline): LGHNT, FRNRAP. CDR3 length: 17 residues. Losses at the gene ends were 0 bases for V and 1 base for J; bases not matched to a gene: 7. The CDR3: CASGLVIGQGKNTEAFF. CDR3 DNA: TGTGCTAGTGGTTTGGTAATCGGACAGGGAAAGAACACTGAAGCTTTCTTT.

The J gene is TRBJ2-4, the V gene TRBV28, with TRBD2 matching 15 bases. CDR3 length: 19 amino acids. With 7 bases clipped from V and 0 bases from J, the junction kept 10 bases outside the gene matches. CDR1 is MDHEN, CDR2 SYDVKM, per germline. The CDR3 nucleotides read TGTGCCAGCACCTCAGGGGGACTAGCGGGAGGACTAGCCAAAAACATTCAGTACTTC. It codes for CASTSGGLAGGLAKNIQYF.

The count of this clone is one. The chain has TRBV7-2 and TRBJ1-5, with 10 bases fitting TRBD1. After removal of 3 bases from V and 5 bases from J, the junction contained 4 bases not matched to a gene. Germline assignment: CDR1 SGHTA and CDR2 FQGNSA. The CDR3 covers 15 residues. This chain's CDR3 is CASSFKTGGHQPQHF. The CDR3 DNA reads as TGTGCCAGCAGCTTTAAGACAGGGGGCCATCAGCCCCAGCATTTT.

The chain uses TRBV28 and TRBJ2-5, with no clear D. This CDR3 is built from 12 residues. The V end was cut by 5 bases, the J end by 4 bases, with 8 bases between. Germline lookup yields CDR1 MDHEN and CDR2 SYDVKM. CDR3 protein: CASSVQLETQYF. CDR3 in DNA: TGTGCCAGCAGTGTCCAGTTAGAGACCCAGTACTTC. The variable domain in full, completed from reference TRBV28 and TRBJ2-5, reads DVKVTQSSRYLVKRTGEKVFLECVQDMDHENMFWYRQDPGLGLRLIYFSYDVKMKEKGDIPEGYSVSREKKERFSLILESASTNQTSMYLCASSVQLETQYFGPGTRLLVL.

This clone was counted between two and nine times. The rearrangement links TRBV27 to TRBJ2-3; 8 bases line up with TRBD1. V gave up 6 bases and J gave up 4 bases; unmatched junction bases: 6. The CDR3 extends over 14 amino acids. Germline CDR1 and CDR2: MNHEY and SMNVEV (reference sequence). As DNA, the CDR3 is TGTGCCAGCAGGCCCCAGGGGGCTTCAGATACGCAGTATTTT. Its translation is CASRPQGASDTQYF.

This clone was found a few times. The rearrangement links TRBV28 to TRBJ2-7; TRBD1 is a possible D gene (5 bases). Trimming removed 2 bases at V and 2 bases at J, with 10 bases between. The CDR3 covers 14 residues. Germline CDR1 and CDR2: MDHEN and SYDVKM. The chain's CDR3 is CASSLIQGTYEQYF. CDR3 nucleotide sequence: TGTGCCAGCAGTTTAATTCAGGGCACCTACGAGCAGTACTTC. Full variable domain (remainder filled in from reference TRBV28 and TRBJ2-7): DVKVTQSSRYLVKRTGEKVFLECVQDMDHENMFWYRQDPGLGLRLIYFSYDVKMKEKGDIPEGYSVSREKKERFSLILESASTNQTSMYLCASSLIQGTYEQYFGPGTRLTVT.

As for this clone: Other DNA sequences in this specimen translate into the identical CDR3. The chain's CDR3 is CASSQQVSMNTEAFF. The CDR3 region has the DNA TGCGCCAGCAGCCAACAGGTCAGCATGAACACTGAAGCTTTCTTT. The chain uses TRBV4-3 and TRBJ1-1; D unclear. V gave up 2 bases and J gave up 0 bases, with 10 bases separating them. The CDR3 is made up of 15 amino acids. Germline CDR1 LGHNA, CDR2 YSLEER.

The rearrangement joins TRBV14 to TRBJ2-7; 12 bases line up with TRBD2. V lost 2 bases, J lost 4 bases, and 3 bases stayed unmatched. The CDR3 is 15 amino acids. The germline V gene encodes CDR1 SGHDN and CDR2 FVKESK. The CDR3 sequence: CASSQSTSGSYEQYF. The DNA of the CDR3 is TGTGCCAGCAGCCAATCGACTAGCGGGAGTTACGAGCAGTACTTC.

On this clone itself: In the same sample, other DNA sequences code for this CDR3. The V gene is TRBV19, the J gene TRBJ1-5; TRBD1 might be the D (5 bases). The germline V gene encodes CDR1 LNHDA and CDR2 SQIVND (reference sequence). V was trimmed by 3 bases and J by 4 bases, leaving 7 bases between them. The CDR3 loop spans 13 amino acids. Here the CDR3 DNA reads TGTGCCAGTAGTATTGGGGGTAATCAGCCCCAGCATTTT. Translation gives CASSIGGNQPQHF.